The rows below give T cell receptor beta chains drawn from one sample of a study of OX40 agonist ivuxolimab in advanced cancers. The table came from immunoSEQ multiplex PCR; TCRdb's copy has only in-frame clones and leaves some out. The repertoire includes over 150,000 clones, 85% to 95% of them detected once, and around 0.31% sits in the top ten. The specimen comprised CD4+ or CD8+ T cells sorted from blood, sampled in a trial of the OX40 agonist ivuxolimab. The receptors here all came from an adult with an advanced solid tumor such as melanoma, head and neck, liver or kidney cancer. Both conserved end residues are part of each CDR3. The order of the fields is J gene, V gene, CDR3 protein.

TRBJ2-5 TRBV12-5 CASGPDGTQYF
TRBJ1-1 TRBV30 CAWSTLRGRNTEAFF
TRBJ2-7 TRBV9 CASSSLGLAASYEQYF
TRBJ1-1 TRBV28 CASSFSKSEAFF
TRBJ1-4 TRBV5-4 CASSSGPTNEKLFF
TRBJ2-1 TRBV5-4 CASSVGTPSHNEQFF
TRBJ1-2 TRBV5-1 CASSLDGGSYTF
TRBJ2-5 TRBV19 CASSPWGTSGSEETQYF
TRBJ2-2 TRBV6-5 CASSYSLQRTGELFF
TRBJ2-7 TRBV5-6 CASTLQGSTYEQYF
TRBJ1-1 TRBV5-1 CASSLKGDMNTEAFF
TRBJ2-1 TRBV9 CASRGFGAGEQFF
TRBJ1-5 TRBV30 CAWSGVGGYQPQHF
TRBJ2-2 TRBV19 CASYPPGQGYTGELFF
TRBJ2-1 TRBV2 CASSRLAASNEQFF
TRBJ2-7 TRBV27 CASRPGTSGNHEQYF
TRBJ1-2 TRBV7-2 CASKDRVNYGYTF
TRBJ2-6 TRBV11-2 CASSLYRNSDSGANVLTF
TRBJ1-2 TRBV5-6 CASTFLWPTANYGYTF
TRBJ2-7 TRBV7-7 CASSPGQGFYEQYF
TRBJ2-3 TRBV7-8 CASSPMRGGVYTQYF
TRBJ2-2 TRBV7-2 CASRPSTGVTGELFF
TRBJ2-7 TRBV5-4 CASSFRGRGGEQYF
TRBJ2-7 TRBV9 CASSVAGQPSYEQYF
TRBJ2-1 TRBV29-1 CSGAGTGTYNEQFF
TRBJ2-3 TRBV7-3 CASSRGGEQYF
TRBJ1-3 TRBV27 CASRPQGTAGNTIYF
TRBJ1-1 TRBV5-1 CASRRQGLNTEAFF
TRBJ1-5 TRBV19 CASSPIKGISNQPQHF
TRBJ1-3 TRBV6-1 CASSEAWEVSGNTIYF
TRBJ2-7 TRBV18 CASSPPVTGAYEQYF
TRBJ2-5 TRBV5-6 CASSLSRGGETQYF
TRBJ1-2 TRBV4-3 CASSPGTFSGYTF
TRBJ1-2 TRBV27 CASRPRTGVVYGYTF
TRBJ2-3 TRBV5-1 CASSVSGPATDTQYF
TRBJ1-1 TRBV6-4 CASSDLIDRGTFF
TRBJ1-5 TRBV18 CASSPTGDQPQHF
TRBJ2-2 TRBV4-1 CASSQHTGELFF
TRBJ2-2 TRBV27 CASSFRAAPRGELFF
TRBJ1-5 TRBV7-9 CASSPTGGNQPQHF